This is a list of T cell receptor beta chains from one sample in a study of control samples from healthy donors and cancer patients. Data came from immunoSEQ multiplex PCR; TCRdb stores just in-frame clones and leaves some out. The table shows 150,000 to 200,000 clones, with nearly 90% occurring only once. The specimen was blood. These receptors originate from a woman aged 45-65 years in good health. Each CDR3 is given with its conserved first and last residue. The D gene is left open where the match is weak. The listing skips clone size in some rows; elsewhere it reads once, few, many or a size class.

d_call,j_call,v_call,clone_size,cdr3_aa,cdr3_nt
TRBD1,TRBJ1-6,TRBV7-8,NA,CASSLAGTGNFLLHF,TGTGCCAGCAGCTTAGCCGGGACAGGGAATTTCCTCCTCCACTTT
NA,TRBJ1-1,TRBV5-1,NA,CASSLASGEAFF,TGCGCCAGCAGCTTGGCCTCAGGTGAAGCTTTCTTT
NA,TRBJ2-5,TRBV13,NA,CASSLVASETQYF,TGTGCCAGCAGCTTAGTTGCTTCGGAGACCCAGTACTTC
TRBD1,TRBJ2-1,TRBV19,NA,CATSRDRTLWNEQFF,TGTGCCACTTCCCGGGACAGGACGCTTTGGAATGAGCAGTTCTTC
NA,TRBJ1-5,TRBV27,NA,CASSFHRENQPQHF,TGTGCCAGCAGTTTCCACAGGGAAAATCAGCCCCAGCATTTT
TRBD1,TRBJ2-5,TRBV5-4,NA,CASSFGTDQETQYF,TGTGCCAGCAGCTTCGGGACAGACCAAGAGACCCAGTACTTC
NA,TRBJ2-7,TRBV7-2,once,CASSPDPVSPVVQYF,TGTGCCAGCAGCCCCGACCCAGTGTCCCCTGTGGTGCAGTACTTC
NA,TRBJ2-1,TRBV4-2,NA,CASSQEGTGEQFF,TGTGCCAGCAGCCAAGAAGGAACAGGGGAGCAGTTCTTC
TRBD2,TRBJ2-1,TRBV4-1,NA,CASSQAYGTSPYNEQFF,TGCGCCAGCAGCCAAGCTTATGGGACTAGTCCTTACAATGAGCAGTTCTTC
NA,TRBJ2-1,TRBV2,NA,CASRGWRGNNEQFF,TGTGCCAGCAGGGGGTGGCGGGGAAACAATGAGCAGTTCTTC
TRBD1,TRBJ1-2,TRBV3-1/TRBV3-2,few,CASSQADRANGYTF,TGTGCCAGCAGCCAAGCCGACAGGGCCAATGGCTACACCTTC
NA,TRBJ1-2,TRBV5-1,NA,CASSFSSGVYGYTF,TGCGCCAGCAGCTTCTCTTCCGGAGTCTATGGCTACACCTTC
NA,TRBJ2-7,TRBV3-1/TRBV3-2,NA,CASSQGTVHEQYF,TGTGCCAGCAGCCAAGGAACCGTACACGAGCAGTACTTC
NA,TRBJ1-1,TRBV3-1/TRBV3-2,NA,CASSPYQGTEAFF,TGTGCCAGCAGCCCTTACCAAGGCACTGAAGCTTTCTTT
NA,TRBJ2-5,TRBV27,NA,CASSSHRVGLLGEETQYF,TGTGCCAGCAGTTCTCACAGGGTAGGACTATTAGGGGAAGAGACCCAGTACTTC
TRBD2,TRBJ2-1,TRBV29-1,NA,CSVEGPPAGGPWEFF,TGCAGCGTTGAAGGTCCTCCAGCGGGAGGGCCATGGGAGTTCTTC
NA,TRBJ2-7,TRBV5-1,NA,CASSLGQFEQYF,TGCGCCAGCAGCTTAGGACAGTTCGAGCAGTACTTT
TRBD2,TRBJ2-1,TRBV7-3,NA,CASSSGGSYNEQFF,TGTGCCAGCAGCTCGGGGGGCTCCTACAATGAGCAGTTCTTC
NA,TRBJ2-3,TRBV3-1/TRBV3-2,NA,CASSQDIGRAAWNF,TGTGCCAGCAGCCAAGATATTGGGCGGGCGGCGTGGAATTTT
NA,TRBJ2-7,TRBV5-1,NA,CASSLGQGPYEQYF,TGCGCCAGCAGCTTGGGCCAGGGGCCTTACGAGCAGTACTTC
NA,TRBJ2-2,TRBV28,NA,CASSLRDGNTGELFF,TGTGCCAGCAGCCTCCGGGACGGAAACACCGGGGAGCTGTTTTTT
NA,TRBJ2-7,TRBV28,few,CASSGDSLAGEQYF,TGTGCCAGCTCGGGGGACAGCTTAGCCGGCGAGCAGTACTTC
NA,TRBJ2-7,TRBV6-6,NA,CASSYRRGGDNEQYF,TGTGCCAGCAGTTACCGCAGGGGAGGGGATAACGAGCAGTACTTC
NA,TRBJ1-2,TRBV28,NA,CASSCGGGYTF,TGTGCCAGCAGTTGCGGGGGGGGCTACACCTTC
TRBD2,TRBJ2-2,TRBV9,NA,CASSDTGGRTGELFF,TGTGCCAGCAGCGACACGGGGGGGCGTACCGGGGAGCTGTTTTTT
NA,TRBJ1-1,TRBV3-1/TRBV3-2,once,CAVQGVRTEAFF,TGTGCCGTTCAGGGAGTAAGAACTGAAGCTTTCTTT
NA,TRBJ1-4,TRBV5-5,NA,CASSRDVSLNEKLFF,TGTGCCAGCAGCAGGGACGTCAGTCTTAATGAAAAACTGTTTTTT
NA,TRBJ1-1,TRBV4-3,NA,CASSAAALGTEAFF,TGCGCCAGCAGCGCAGCAGCGCTGGGCACTGAAGCTTTCTTT
NA,TRBJ2-7,TRBV6-6,NA,CASTRGQGPYEQYF,TGTGCCAGCACTCGTGGGCAGGGCCCCTACGAGCAGTACTTC
NA,TRBJ2-7,TRBV5-1,NA,CASSLAGKRDEQYF,TGCGCCAGCAGCTTGGCCGGGAAACGGGACGAGCAGTACTTC
TRBD1,TRBJ1-4,TRBV19,NA,CASSTNRGRGEKLFF,TGTGCCAGTAGTACCAACAGGGGGCGAGGTGAAAAACTGTTTTTT
NA,TRBJ1-5,TRBV11-1,NA,CASSLGPYSNQPQHF,TGTGCCAGCAGCTTAGGGCCGTATAGCAATCAGCCCCAGCATTTT
NA,TRBJ2-6,TRBV18,NA,CASSPNGLRVGANVLTF,TGTGCCAGCTCACCAAACGGCCTCAGGGTTGGGGCCAACGTCCTGACTTTC
NA,TRBJ1-3,TRBV4-2,NA,CASSQEGNTIYF,TGTGCCAGCAGCCAAGAAGGAAACACCATATATTTT
NA,TRBJ1-1,TRBV3-1/TRBV3-2,NA,CASSQGMGADSAFF,TGTGCCAGCAGCCAAGGTATGGGCGCCGACAGCGCTTTCTTT
NA,TRBJ1-1,TRBV19,once,CASKITTEAFF,TGTGCCAGTAAGATAACCACTGAAGCTTTCTTT
TRBD2,TRBJ2-3,TRBV7-2,NA,CASSVLAGGLSDTQYF,TGTGCCAGCAGCGTACTAGCGGGAGGGCTTAGTGATACGCAGTATTTT
TRBD1,TRBJ1-5,TRBV2,NA,CASSVFGQGNQPQHF,TGTGCCAGCAGTGTTTTCGGACAGGGCAATCAGCCCCAGCATTTT
TRBD2,TRBJ2-3,TRBV9,NA,CASSVVAGGNTDTQYF,TGTGCCAGCAGCGTAGTTGCCGGGGGGAACACAGATACGCAGTATTTT
TRBD1,TRBJ2-7,TRBV9,NA,CASSKGTGDEQYF,TGTGCCAGCAGCAAAGGGACAGGGGACGAGCAGTACTTC
TRBD1,TRBJ1-5,TRBV12-5,NA,CASGLGDRGQPQHF,TGTGCTAGTGGTTTGGGGGACAGGGGACAGCCCCAGCATTTT
NA,TRBJ1-6,TRBV7-9,NA,CASSITGQVNSPLHF,TGTGCCAGCAGCATCACGGGACAAGTCAATTCACCCCTCCACTTT
NA,TRBJ1-4,TRBV6-2/TRBV6-3,once,CASSRASNEKLFF,TGTGCCAGCAGTCGGGCCTCAAATGAAAAACTGTTTTTT
NA,TRBJ1-2,TRBV4-3,NA,CASSQVAGQRDGYTF,TGCGCCAGCAGCCAAGTGGCCGGGCAGCGGGATGGCTACACCTTC
TRBD1,TRBJ1-5,TRBV15,NA,CATSRLQGAGQPQHF,TGTGCCACCAGCAGATTACAGGGGGCAGGTCAGCCCCAGCATTTT
TRBD1,TRBJ2-5,TRBV7-9,NA,CASSPSRDRGTQYF,TGTGCCAGCAGCCCGAGCCGGGACAGGGGGACCCAGTACTTC
TRBD1,TRBJ2-7,TRBV28,few,CASSLFGTGTSYEQYF,TGTGCCAGCAGTTTATTTGGGACAGGGACCTCCTACGAGCAGTACTTC
NA,TRBJ1-1,TRBV24-1,NA,CATDGKRLNEAFF,TGTGCCACCGACGGGAAGCGATTGAACGAAGCTTTCTTT
TRBD1,TRBJ2-7,TRBV4-3,NA,CASGETGSSYEQYF,TGCGCCAGCGGCGAGACAGGGAGCTCCTACGAGCAGTACTTC
NA,TRBJ2-5,TRBV11-3,NA,CASSPGVQGGQETQYF,TGTGCCAGCAGCCCGGGGGTTCAGGGGGGCCAAGAGACCCAGTACTTC
TRBD2,TRBJ2-3,TRBV27,once,CASSVAGAPAYTQYF,TGTGCCAGCAGTGTAGCGGGAGCCCCGGCATATACGCAGTATTTT
NA,TRBJ1-3,TRBV14,NA,CASSQAGSGNTIYF,TGTGCCAGCAGCCAGGCGGGGTCCGGAAACACCATATATTTT
TRBD1,TRBJ2-7,TRBV18,NA,CASSLVEGQGVIEQYF,TGTGCCAGCTCACTAGTCGAGGGACAGGGCGTGATCGAGCAGTACTTC